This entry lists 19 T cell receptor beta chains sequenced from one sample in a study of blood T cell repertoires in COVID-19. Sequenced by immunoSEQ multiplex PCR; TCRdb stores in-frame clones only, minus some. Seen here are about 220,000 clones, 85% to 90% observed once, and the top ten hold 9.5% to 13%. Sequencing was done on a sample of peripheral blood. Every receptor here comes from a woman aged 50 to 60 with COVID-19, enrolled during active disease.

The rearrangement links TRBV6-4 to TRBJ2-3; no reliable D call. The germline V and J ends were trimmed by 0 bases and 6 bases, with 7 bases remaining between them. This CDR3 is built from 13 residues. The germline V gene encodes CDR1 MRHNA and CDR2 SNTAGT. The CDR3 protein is CASSDSRWDTQYF. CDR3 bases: TGTGCCAGCAGTGACTCGAGATGGGATACGCAGTATTTT.

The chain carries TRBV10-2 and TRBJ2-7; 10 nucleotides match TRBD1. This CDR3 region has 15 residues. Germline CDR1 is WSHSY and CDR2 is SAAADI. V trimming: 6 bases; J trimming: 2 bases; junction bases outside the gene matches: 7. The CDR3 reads CASSLGQGGPYEQYV. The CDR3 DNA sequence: TGCGCCAGCAGCTTAGGACAGGGGGGCCCCTACGAGCAGTACGTC.

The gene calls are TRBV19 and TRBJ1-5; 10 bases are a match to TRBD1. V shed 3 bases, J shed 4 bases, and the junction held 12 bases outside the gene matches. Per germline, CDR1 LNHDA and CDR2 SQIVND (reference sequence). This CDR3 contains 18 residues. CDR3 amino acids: CASSMAQTGGPGNQPQHF. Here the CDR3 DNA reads TGTGCCAGTAGTATGGCCCAGACAGGGGGCCCGGGGAATCAGCCCCAGCATTTT.

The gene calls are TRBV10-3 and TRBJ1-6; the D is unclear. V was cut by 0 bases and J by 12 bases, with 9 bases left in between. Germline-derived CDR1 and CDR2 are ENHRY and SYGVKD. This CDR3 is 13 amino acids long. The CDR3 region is CAISESQNQPLHF. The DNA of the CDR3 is TGTGCCATCAGTGAGTCACAGAATCAACCCCTCCACTTT.

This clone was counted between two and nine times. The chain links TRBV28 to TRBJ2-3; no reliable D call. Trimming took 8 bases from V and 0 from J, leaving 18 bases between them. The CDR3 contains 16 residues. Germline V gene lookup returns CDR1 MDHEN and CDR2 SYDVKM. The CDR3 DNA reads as TGTGCCAGCGTATTGAACAGCAGATTCAGCACAGATACGCAGTATTTT. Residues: CASVLNSRFSTDTQYF.

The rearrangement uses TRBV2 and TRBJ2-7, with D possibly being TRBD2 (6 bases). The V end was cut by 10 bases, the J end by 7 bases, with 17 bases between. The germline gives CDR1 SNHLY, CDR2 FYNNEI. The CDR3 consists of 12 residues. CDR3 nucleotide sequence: TGTGCCATTGCCCGTGGGAGGAGGGAGCAGTACGTC. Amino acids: CAIARGRREQYV.

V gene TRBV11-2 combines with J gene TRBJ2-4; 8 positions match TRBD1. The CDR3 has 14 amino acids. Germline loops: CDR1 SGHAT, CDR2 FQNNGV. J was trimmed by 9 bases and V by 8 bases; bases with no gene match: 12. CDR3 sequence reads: CASSAGQGFGIQYF. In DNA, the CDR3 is TGTGCCAGCTCCGCCGGACAGGGTTTTGGCATTCAGTACTTC.

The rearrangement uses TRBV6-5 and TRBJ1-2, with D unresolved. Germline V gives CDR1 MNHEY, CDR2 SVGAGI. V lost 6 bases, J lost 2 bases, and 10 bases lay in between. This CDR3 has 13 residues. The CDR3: CASRFTPNYGYTF. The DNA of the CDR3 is TGTGCCAGCAGATTTACACCGAACTATGGCTACACCTTC.

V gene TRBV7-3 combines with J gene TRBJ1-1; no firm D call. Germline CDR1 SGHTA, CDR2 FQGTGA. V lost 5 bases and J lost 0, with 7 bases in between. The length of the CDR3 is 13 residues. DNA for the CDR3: TGTGCCAGCAGCGTTACAGTGAACACTGAAGCTTTCTTT. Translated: CASSVTVNTEAFF.

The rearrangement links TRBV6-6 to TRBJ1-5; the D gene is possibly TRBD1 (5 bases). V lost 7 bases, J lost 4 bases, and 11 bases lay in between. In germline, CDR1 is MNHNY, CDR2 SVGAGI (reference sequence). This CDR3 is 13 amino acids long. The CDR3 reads CASTPGGNQPQHF. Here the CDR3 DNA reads TGTGCCAGCACCCCTGGGGGGAATCAGCCCCAGCATTTT.

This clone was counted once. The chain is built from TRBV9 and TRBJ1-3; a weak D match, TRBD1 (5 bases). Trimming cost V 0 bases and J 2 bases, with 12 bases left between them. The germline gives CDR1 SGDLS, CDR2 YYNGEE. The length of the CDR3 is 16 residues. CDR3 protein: CASSVEAGSAGNTIYF. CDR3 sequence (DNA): TGTGCCAGCAGCGTAGAGGCAGGGTCAGCTGGAAACACCATATATTTT.

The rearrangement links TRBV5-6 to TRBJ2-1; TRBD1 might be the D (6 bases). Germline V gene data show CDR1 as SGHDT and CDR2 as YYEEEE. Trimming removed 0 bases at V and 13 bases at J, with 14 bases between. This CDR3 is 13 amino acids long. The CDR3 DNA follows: TGTGCCAGCAGCTTGGCAGGGGTCCTTACCCAGTTCTTC. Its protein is CASSLAGVLTQFF.

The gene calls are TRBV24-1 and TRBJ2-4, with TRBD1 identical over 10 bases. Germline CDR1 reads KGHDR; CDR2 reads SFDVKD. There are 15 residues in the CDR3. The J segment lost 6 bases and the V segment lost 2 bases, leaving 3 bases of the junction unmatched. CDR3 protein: CATSDSGQGTNIQYF. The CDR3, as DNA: TGTGCCACCAGTGATTCGGGACAGGGGACAAACATTCAGTACTTC.

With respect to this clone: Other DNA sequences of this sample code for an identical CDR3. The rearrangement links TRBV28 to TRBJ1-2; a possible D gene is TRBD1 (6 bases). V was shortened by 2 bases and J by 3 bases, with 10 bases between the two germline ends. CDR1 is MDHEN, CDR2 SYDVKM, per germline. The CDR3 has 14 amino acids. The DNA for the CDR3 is TGTGCCAGCAGTTTAGGGGGGGCGGACTATGGCTACACCTTC. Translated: CASSLGGADYGYTF.

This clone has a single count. The CDR3 spells CATSDPQEALDSYEQYF. CDR3 DNA: TGTGCCACCAGTGATCCCCAGGAGGCCCTGGACTCCTACGAGCAGTACTTC. The rearrangement links TRBV24-1 to TRBJ2-7; the D gene is possibly TRBD2 (5 bases). The CDR3 length is 17 residues. Trimming shortened V by 3 bases and J by 0 bases, and 17 bases separated the two germline ends. Germline loops: CDR1 KGHDR, CDR2 SFDVKD.

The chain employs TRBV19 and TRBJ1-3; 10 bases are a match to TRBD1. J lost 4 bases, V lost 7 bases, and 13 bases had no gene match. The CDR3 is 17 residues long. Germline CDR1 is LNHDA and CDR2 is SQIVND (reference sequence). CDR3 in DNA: TGTGCCAGTACCCCTGGGACAGGGGAATTTTCCGGAAACACCATATATTTT. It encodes CASTPGTGEFSGNTIYF.

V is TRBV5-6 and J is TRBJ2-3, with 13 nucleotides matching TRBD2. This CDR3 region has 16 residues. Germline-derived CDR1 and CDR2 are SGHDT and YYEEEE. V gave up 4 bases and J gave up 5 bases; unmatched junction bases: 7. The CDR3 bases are TGTGCCAGCAGCCCGGGACTAGCGGGGTTTGGAGATACGCAGTATTTT. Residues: CASSPGLAGFGDTQYF.

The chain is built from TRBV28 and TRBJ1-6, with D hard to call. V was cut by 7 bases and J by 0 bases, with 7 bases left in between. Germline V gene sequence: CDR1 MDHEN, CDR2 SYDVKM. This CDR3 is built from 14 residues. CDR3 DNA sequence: TGTGCCAGCACCTCGAGCTCCTATAATTCACCCCTCCACTTT. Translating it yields CASTSSSYNSPLHF.

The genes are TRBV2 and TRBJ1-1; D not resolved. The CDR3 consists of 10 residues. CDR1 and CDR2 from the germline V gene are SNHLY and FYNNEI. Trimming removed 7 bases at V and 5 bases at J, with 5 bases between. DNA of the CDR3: TGTGCCAGCATTTCGACTGAAGCTTTCTTT. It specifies CASISTEAFF. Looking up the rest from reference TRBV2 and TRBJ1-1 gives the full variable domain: EPEVTQTPSHQVTQMGQEVILRCVPISNHLYFYWYRQILGQKVEFLVSFYNNEISEKSEIFDDQFSVERPDGSNFTLKIRSTKLEDSAMYFCASISTEAFFGQGTRLTVV.